This note documents a single TCR beta chain sequence. Its antigen is unknown. Within one base of it there is no much larger clone, and no base qualities were kept. CDR1 and CDR2 were assigned from the germline V gene as SGHRS and YFSETQ. Trimming costs V 1 base and J 0 bases, and their ends lie 14 bases apart. The CDR3 holds 18 amino acids from the cysteine to the phenylalanine. Only CDR3 DNA remains: 54 bases, in frame from the first base. The time point label, read with the paper, signifies: blood sample drawn before combined kidney and bone marrow transplant. Unstimulated Tregs (CD4+CD25+CD127-), CD4+ non-Tregs (CD4+CD25-), CD4 and CD8 cells were FACS-sorted from thawed PBMCs. Thawed PBMCs were rested overnight at 37 degrees C with around 210 IU/ml IL-2 before Treg sorting. 4 combined kidney and bone marrow transplant recipients from the ITN036ST trial were included as patients, and samples were available only from these trial subjects. Healthy control blood was processed by Ficoll density gradient to PBMCs and cryopreserved; patient PBMCs were collected before and after transplant.

The data are from a study of Tregs in tolerant kidney transplant recipients (dated by TCRdb to about 2019). Regarding the complete study: The transplants used related donors along with nonmyeloablative bone marrow transplantation, and in the human trials mixed chimerism was transient. The study used TCRbeta sequencing to identify donor-specific regulatory T cells before combined kidney and bone marrow transplantation, then tracked those cells after transplant.

Summary of the overall study and its limitations: Biological reproducibility was not examined directly, but technical replication error appeared to be minimal. Because the study included only a small number of patients, the results must be confirmed in larger populations and under other immunosuppression protocols. For some patients the PCR primers changed over time, which made it impossible to compare the samples from those patients at the nucleotide level. Expanding Tregs with activated donor B cells appeared to identify the most biologically relevant and donor-specific TCRbeta repertoire. Donor-specific Treg expansion was found to exceed global Treg expansion in tolerant patients, suggesting antigen-driven rather than nonspecific expansion.

Genomic DNA was extracted from sorted cells with the QIAGEN DNeasy Blood and Tissue Kit for TCRbeta CDR3 sequencing. High-throughput TCRbeta CDR3 sequencing, including PCR amplification with bias correction and internal controls, was performed commercially through immunoSEQ. In the source study's methods: Unique productive TCRbeta sequences were defined by CDR3 nucleotide sequence where primers matched, and otherwise by CDR3 amino acid sequence together with Vbeta and Jbeta genes. As a correction for sorting error, sequences shared between sorted populations at a frequency ratio of 2:1 or less were discarded, and the remaining shared sequences were assigned to the higher population. Donor-reactive sequences were defined as at least 5-fold expanded in CFSE-low cells versus unstimulated cells, with frequency of at least 0.01% in CFSE-low cells. Repertoire divergence was quantified by Jensen-Shannon divergence calculated from the top 100 TCRbeta sequences ranked by frequency. When a sample had multiple sequencing runs, each run was corrected for sorting error separately and the runs were then pooled. TCRdb mirrors the immuneACCESS table, restricted to in-frame sequences. Some clones are absent from its copies; in checked studies, under half trace to an unresolved V gene, and the reason for the others is unknown. The V and J calls and the clone size are those of that table, but D and trimming were determined from the DNA. The sample data list over 50,000 clones, and roughly 85% of these were observed just once. 2.1% of the sample is held by the ten biggest clonotypes.

This specimen was Tregs from blood, taken before the transplant. The chain joins TRBV5-1 to TRBJ2-6; the D gene is unclear. This receptor was taken from a human donor who received a combined kidney and bone marrow transplant. CDR3 reads: CASSLPDGFFSGANVLTF. The DNA sequence is given as TGCGCCAGCAGCTTGCCAGACGGATTTTTCTCTGGGGCCAACGTCCTGACTTTC.